Below, 16 T cell receptor beta chains from the same sample are listed, as sequenced in a study of blood T cell repertoires in COVID-19. Clones were read by immunoSEQ multiplex PCR, and TCRdb kept only the in-frame ones, dropping some. The data show 200,000 to 300,000 clones, around 88% seen once. Sample: PBMCs or T cells enriched from blood (not recorded which). The receptor source for this set is a woman aged 40 to 50 with acute COVID-19.

This clone was seen more than once but under ten times. The genes are TRBV4-1 and TRBJ1-2; possible D gene TRBD1, 6 bases. Germline V CDR1 and CDR2: MGHRA, YSYEKL. With 1 base removed from V and 4 bases from J, the gap between germline ends came to 10 bases. The CDR3 has 14 residues. CDR3 region: CASSQGTGLYGYTF. DNA of the CDR3: TGCGCCAGCAGCCAAGGAACAGGGCTCTATGGCTACACCTTC.

J is TRBJ1-3 and V is TRBV3-1 (or the pseudogene TRBV3-2); D gene ambiguous. The CDR3 totals 13 residues. Trimming shortened V by 2 bases and J by 4 bases, and 6 bases separated the two germline ends. Germline CDR1 reads LGHDT; CDR2 reads YNNKEL (reference sequence). The CDR3 reads CASSQNIGNTIYF. The DNA for the CDR3 is TGTGCCAGCAGCCAAAATATAGGAAACACCATATATTTT.

This clone was recorded once. This chain connects TRBV5-1 to TRBJ2-6, with 7 nucleotides matching TRBD2. Germline CDR1 is SGHRS and CDR2 is YFSETQ. V trimming: 2 bases; J trimming: 3 bases; junction bases outside the gene matches: 2. The CDR3 runs 15 residues. The chain's CDR3 is CASSFGGYGANVLTF. Here the CDR3 DNA reads TGCGCCAGCAGCTTCGGGGGGTATGGGGCCAACGTCCTGACTTTC.

The sample holds one count of this clone. The chain combines TRBV6-5 with TRBJ2-4; possibly TRBD2 for D (7 bases). The CDR3 runs 15 residues. Germline assignment: CDR1 MNHEY and CDR2 SVGAGI. V lost 0 bases and J 8 bases, leaving 14 bases between the germline ends. The CDR3 coding sequence is TGTGCCAGCAGTTACTCTGGGGGGGGGCCATACATTCAGTACTTC. Residues: CASSYSGGGPYIQYF.

The chain joins TRBV19 to TRBJ2-3; D might be TRBD2 (5 bases). Trimming shortened V by 1 base and J by 0 bases, and 11 bases separated the two germline ends. The CDR3 totals 16 residues. The germline CDR1 and CDR2 sequences are LNHDA and SQIVND (reference sequence). The CDR3 region is CASSIGPAVSTDTQYF. CDR3 DNA sequence: TGTGCCAGTAGTATAGGGCCAGCGGTCAGCACAGATACGCAGTATTTT.

The chain is built from TRBV10-3 and TRBJ1-1, with 7 bases matching TRBD1. Germline V CDR1 and CDR2: ENHRY, SYGVKD. V trimming: 3 bases; J trimming: 4 bases; junction bases outside the gene matches: 8. The CDR3 sequence is 15 residues long. CDR3 region: CAISDIGTDITEAFF. CDR3 nucleotides: TGTGCCATCAGTGACATAGGGACAGACATCACTGAAGCTTTCTTT.

In DNA form, the CDR3 reads TGCGCCAGCAGCCAAGTAGCGCCTCCTCCCCCAGATACGCAGTATTTT. This sequence encodes CASSQVAPPPPDTQYF. The V call is TRBV4-1, the J call TRBJ2-3; D is possibly TRBD2 (5 bases). V dropped 1 base and J dropped 4 bases, with 15 bases sitting between them. Germline V lookup: CDR1 MGHRA, CDR2 YSYEKL. The CDR3 totals 16 residues.

The chain joins TRBV7-6 to TRBJ2-3; 8 bases align to TRBD2. With V trimmed by 5 bases and J by 4 bases, 11 bases remained unmatched. The CDR3 is 16 amino acids. Germline CDR1 is SGHVS and CDR2 is FNYEAQ. CDR3 in amino acids: CASSLLSGGAPDTQYF. The CDR3 region has the DNA TGTGCCAGCAGCCTGTTGTCCGGGGGGGCCCCAGATACGCAGTATTTT.

The J gene is TRBJ2-7, the V gene TRBV5-1; TRBD2 matches at 9 bases. The CDR3 sequence is 15 residues long. The junction had 11 bases not matched to a gene; V was cut back by 4 bases and J by 6 bases. Germline values: CDR1 SGHRS, CDR2 YFSETQ. CDR3 amino acids: CASSTRGGEMGEQYV. CDR3 nucleotide sequence: TGCGCCAGCAGCACACGCGGGGGGGAGATGGGCGAGCAGTACGTC.

V and J are TRBV7-2 and TRBJ1-5; D call uncertain. The length of the CDR3 is 12 residues. V lost 5 bases and J 7 bases, leaving 9 bases between the germline ends. Germline V CDR1 and CDR2: SGHTA, FQGNSA. CDR3 coding DNA: TGTGCCAGCAGCCCCTTGTTGCAGCCCCAGCATTTT. It is translated as CASSPLLQPQHF.

This rearrangement joins TRBV11-3 to TRBJ1-1; 9 positions match TRBD1. The junction had 5 bases not matched to a gene; V was cut back by 5 bases and J by 1 base. Germline CDR1 is SGHNT and CDR2 is YENEEA. The CDR3 totals 15 residues. CDR3: CASSRGQGPNTEAFF. Here the CDR3 DNA reads TGTGCCAGCAGCCGTGGACAGGGGCCGAACACTGAAGCTTTCTTT.

The gene calls are TRBV6-2 or TRBV6-3 and TRBJ2-2; D might be TRBD1 (6 bases). This CDR3 is built from 14 residues. The germline V gene encodes CDR1 MNHEY and CDR2 SVGEGT. V dropped 2 bases and J dropped 8 bases, with 12 bases sitting between them. Here the CDR3 reads CASSYLSGAGELFF. The CDR3 region has the DNA TGTGCCAGCAGTTACCTCTCAGGGGCAGGGGAGCTGTTTTTT.

This chain joins TRBV9 and TRBJ1-2, with D unclear. V shed 4 bases and J shed 0 bases, with 7 bases lying between them. This CDR3 is 13 amino acids long. Germline-derived CDR1 and CDR2 are SGDLS and YYNGEE. CDR3: CASSSRPNYGYTF. In DNA form, the CDR3 reads TGTGCCAGCAGCTCCAGGCCTAACTATGGCTACACCTTC. Combining the CDR3 with reference TRBV9 and TRBJ1-2 gives the whole variable domain DSGVTQTPKHLITATGQRVTLRCSPRSGDLSVYWYQQSLDQGLQFLIQYYNGEERAKGNILERFSAQQFPDLHSELNLSSLELGDSALYFCASSSRPNYGYTFGSGTRLTVV.

V and J are TRBV7-4 and TRBJ1-6; TRBD1 is a possible D gene (5 bases). The CDR3 spans 21 residues. The V end lost 5 bases, the J end lost 0 bases, and 26 bases lay between the germline ends. Germline lookup yields CDR1 SGHVT and CDR2 SQSDAQ. In DNA, the CDR3 is TGTGCCAGCAGCCTTAACACCCAGGGAAGAACTAGCGTCTCCTATAATTCACCCCTCCACTTT. The encoded protein is CASSLNTQGRTSVSYNSPLHF.

The chain carries TRBV19 and TRBJ2-2, with 7 bases matching TRBD2. Per the germline V gene, CDR1 is LNHDA and CDR2 is SQIVND (reference sequence). This CDR3 spans 15 amino acids. Germline trimming cut 7 bases from V and 0 bases from J; bases unmatched to any gene: 5. The CDR3 DNA follows: TGTGCCAGTAAGGACGGGACTACGAACACCGGGGAGCTGTTTTTT. As protein: CASKDGTTNTGELFF.

The chain carries TRBV9 and TRBJ2-2; D is unclear. The CDR3 sequence is 14 residues long. Germline values: CDR1 SGDLS, CDR2 YYNGEE. V gave up 6 bases and J gave up 5 bases, with 14 bases separating them. The CDR3 DNA is TGTGCCAGCACGTGGGCCCCGGCTACCGGGGAGCTGTTTTTT. It codes for CASTWAPATGELFF.